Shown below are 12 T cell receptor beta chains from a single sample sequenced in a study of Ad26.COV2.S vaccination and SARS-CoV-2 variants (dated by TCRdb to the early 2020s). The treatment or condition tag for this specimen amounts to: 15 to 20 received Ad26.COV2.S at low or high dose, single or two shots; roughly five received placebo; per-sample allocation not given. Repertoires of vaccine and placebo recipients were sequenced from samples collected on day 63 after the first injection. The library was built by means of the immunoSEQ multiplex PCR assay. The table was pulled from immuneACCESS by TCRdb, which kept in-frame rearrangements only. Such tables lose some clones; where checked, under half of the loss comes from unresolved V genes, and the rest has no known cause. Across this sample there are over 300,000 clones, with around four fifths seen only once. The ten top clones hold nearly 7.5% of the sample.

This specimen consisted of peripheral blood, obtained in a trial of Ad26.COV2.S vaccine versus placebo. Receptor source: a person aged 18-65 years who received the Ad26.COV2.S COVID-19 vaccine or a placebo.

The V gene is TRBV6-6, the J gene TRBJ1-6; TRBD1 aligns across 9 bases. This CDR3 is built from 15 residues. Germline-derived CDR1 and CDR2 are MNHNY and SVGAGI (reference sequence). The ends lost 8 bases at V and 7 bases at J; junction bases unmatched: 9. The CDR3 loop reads CASVKQGAQNSPLHF. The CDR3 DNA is TGTGCCAGCGTAAAACAGGGGGCGCAAAATTCACCCCTCCACTTT.

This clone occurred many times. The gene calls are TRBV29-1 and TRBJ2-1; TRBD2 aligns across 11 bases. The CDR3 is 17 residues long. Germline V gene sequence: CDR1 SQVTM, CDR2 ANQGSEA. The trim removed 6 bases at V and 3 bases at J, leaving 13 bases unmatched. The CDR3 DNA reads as TGCAGCGTCCCGACTAGCGGGACTTCCCTCAACTACAATGAGCAGTTCTTC. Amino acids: CSVPTSGTSLNYNEQFF.

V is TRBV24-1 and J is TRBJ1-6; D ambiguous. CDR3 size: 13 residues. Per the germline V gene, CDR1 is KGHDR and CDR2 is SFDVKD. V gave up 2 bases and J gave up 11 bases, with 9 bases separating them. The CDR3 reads CATSDSGRTPLHF. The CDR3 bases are TGTGCCACCAGTGATTCTGGGCGTACACCCCTCCACTTT.

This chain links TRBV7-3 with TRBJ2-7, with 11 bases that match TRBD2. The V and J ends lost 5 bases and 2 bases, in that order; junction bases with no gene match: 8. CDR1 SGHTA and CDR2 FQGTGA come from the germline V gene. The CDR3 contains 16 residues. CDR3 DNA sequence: TGTGCCAGCAGCGCTAGCGGGGGGCTGTCCCCCTACGAGCAGTACTTC. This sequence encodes CASSASGGLSPYEQYF.

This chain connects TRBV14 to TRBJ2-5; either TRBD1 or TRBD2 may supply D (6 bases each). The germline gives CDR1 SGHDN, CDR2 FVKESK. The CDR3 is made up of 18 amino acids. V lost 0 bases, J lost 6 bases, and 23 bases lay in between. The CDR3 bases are TGTGCCAGCAGCCAAGATGGGGGCGCGGGGCGGATAAGACAGACCCAGTACTTC. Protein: CASSQDGGAGRIRQTQYF.

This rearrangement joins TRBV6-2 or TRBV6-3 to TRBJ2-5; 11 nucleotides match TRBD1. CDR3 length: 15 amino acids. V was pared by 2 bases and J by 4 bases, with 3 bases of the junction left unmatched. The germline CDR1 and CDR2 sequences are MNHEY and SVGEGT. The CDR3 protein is CASSYAGTGGETQYF. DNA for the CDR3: TGTGCCAGCAGTTACGCCGGGACAGGGGGAGAGACCCAGTACTTC.

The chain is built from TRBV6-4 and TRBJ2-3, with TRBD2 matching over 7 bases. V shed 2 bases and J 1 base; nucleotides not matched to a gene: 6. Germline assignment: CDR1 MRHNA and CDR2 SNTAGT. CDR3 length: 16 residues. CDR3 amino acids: CASSDNTGGGTDTQYF. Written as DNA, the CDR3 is TGTGCCAGCAGTGACAATACGGGAGGCGGCACAGATACGCAGTATTTT.

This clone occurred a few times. CDR3: CASSQDRRDYGYTF. For the CDR3, the DNA is TGTGCCAGCAGCCAAGATCGGAGGGACTATGGCTACACCTTC. The chain carries TRBV3-1 (or the pseudogene TRBV3-2) and TRBJ1-2; D uncertain. The CDR3 has 14 residues. V was pared by 0 bases and J by 3 bases, with 8 bases between. Germline V gene lookup returns CDR1 LGHDT and CDR2 YNNKEL (reference sequence).

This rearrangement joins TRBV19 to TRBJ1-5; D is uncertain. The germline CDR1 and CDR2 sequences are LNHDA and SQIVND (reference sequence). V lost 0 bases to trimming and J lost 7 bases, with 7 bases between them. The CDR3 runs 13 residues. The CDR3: CASSIDRRQPQHF. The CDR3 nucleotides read TGTGCCAGTAGTATAGATCGACGGCAGCCCCAGCATTTT.

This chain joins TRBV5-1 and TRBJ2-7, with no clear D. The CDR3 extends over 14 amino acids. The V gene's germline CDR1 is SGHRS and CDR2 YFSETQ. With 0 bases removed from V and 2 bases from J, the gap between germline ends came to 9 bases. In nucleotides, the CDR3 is TGCGCCAGCAGCTTGGACCCAGACCCCTACGAGCAGTACTTC. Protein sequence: CASSLDPDPYEQYF.

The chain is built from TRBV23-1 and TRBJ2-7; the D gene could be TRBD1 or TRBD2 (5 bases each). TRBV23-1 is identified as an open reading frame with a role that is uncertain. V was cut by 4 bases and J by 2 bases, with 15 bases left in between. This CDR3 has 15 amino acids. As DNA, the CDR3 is TGCGCCAGCAGTCCATTGGGGGACCGAACCTACGAGCAGTACTTC. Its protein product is CASSPLGDRTYEQYF.

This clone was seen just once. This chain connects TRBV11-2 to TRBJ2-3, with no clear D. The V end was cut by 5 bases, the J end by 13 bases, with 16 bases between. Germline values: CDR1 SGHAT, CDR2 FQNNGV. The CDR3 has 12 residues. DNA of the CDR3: TGTGCCAGCAGCCTGACGGGCCTAGGGAAGTATTTT. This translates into CASSLTGLGKYF.